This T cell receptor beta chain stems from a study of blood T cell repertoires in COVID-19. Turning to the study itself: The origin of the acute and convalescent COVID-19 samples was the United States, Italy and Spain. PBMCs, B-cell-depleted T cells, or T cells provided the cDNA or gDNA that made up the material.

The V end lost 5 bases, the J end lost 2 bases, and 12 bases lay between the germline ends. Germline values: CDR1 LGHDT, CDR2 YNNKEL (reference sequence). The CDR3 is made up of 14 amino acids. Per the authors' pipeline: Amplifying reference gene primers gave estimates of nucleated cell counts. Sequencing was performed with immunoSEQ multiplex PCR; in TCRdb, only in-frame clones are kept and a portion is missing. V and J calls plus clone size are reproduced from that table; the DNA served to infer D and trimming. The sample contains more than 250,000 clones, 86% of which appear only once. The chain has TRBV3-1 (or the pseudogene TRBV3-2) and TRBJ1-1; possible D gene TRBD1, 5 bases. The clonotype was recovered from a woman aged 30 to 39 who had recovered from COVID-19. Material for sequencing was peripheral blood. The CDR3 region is CASSKSDKNTEAFF. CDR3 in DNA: TGTGCCAGCAGCAAATCGGACAAAAACACTGAAGCTTTCTTT.